One sample yielded the 25 T cell receptor beta chains listed below, sequenced in a study of T cells in localized non-small cell lung cancer. Sequencing used immunoSEQ multiplex PCR; TCRdb keeps in-frame clones, though not all of them. There are roughly 40,000 clones in the sample; about 87% occur only once, and about 4% lies in the top ten. The source was peripheral blood, collected before any cancer treatment. These receptors all come from a man aged 18-55 years with stage I lung adenocarcinoma.

This sequence joins TRBV9 and TRBJ1-3, with TRBD1 identical over 7 bases. The V gene end was trimmed by 3 bases and the J gene end by 2 bases; junction bases not matched to a gene: 5. The CDR3 is 15 amino acids. The germline V gene has CDR1 SGDLS and CDR2 YYNGEE. Here the CDR3 reads CASSGGTGAGNTIYF. The CDR3 DNA is TGTGCCAGCAGCGGTGGAACAGGGGCTGGAAACACCATATATTTT.

This chain connects TRBV28 to TRBJ1-3; TRBD1 matches at 9 bases. Germline V lookup: CDR1 MDHEN, CDR2 SYDVKM. V shed 4 bases, J shed 4 bases, and the junction held 8 bases outside the gene matches. The CDR3 loop spans 16 amino acids. The CDR3, as DNA: TGTGCCAGCAGTTCCCTGGGGACAGGGTCCGGAAACACCATATATTTT. It translates to CASSSLGTGSGNTIYF.

The chain combines TRBV6-5 with TRBJ1-2; D might be TRBD1 (5 bases). The V end was cut by 5 bases, the J end by 0 bases, with 13 bases between. CDR1 and CDR2 (germline): MNHEY, SVGAGI. The length of the CDR3 is 15 residues. The CDR3 sequence is CASSAGTVTNYGYTF. The CDR3 region has the DNA TGTGCCAGCAGTGCAGGGACCGTGACTAACTATGGCTACACCTTC.

V and J are TRBV6-5 and TRBJ1-1; perhaps TRBD1 as D (5 bases). CDR1 MNHEY and CDR2 SVGAGI come from the germline V gene. The V gene lost 2 bases and the J gene lost 1 base, with 8 bases spanning the gap. There are 14 residues in the CDR3. The CDR3 loop reads CASSYVQGNTEAFF. DNA of the CDR3: TGTGCCAGCAGTTACGTTCAGGGGAACACTGAAGCTTTCTTT.

J is TRBJ2-2 and V is TRBV5-1, with 8 bases aligning to TRBD2. V gave up 4 bases and J gave up 2 bases; unmatched junction bases: 7. The CDR3 has 16 amino acids. Germline CDR1 is SGHRS and CDR2 is YFSETQ. CDR3 DNA sequence: TGCGCCAGCAGCGGCCGCGGGGGGACCAACACCGGGGAGCTGTTTTTT. It specifies CASSGRGGTNTGELFF.

The gene calls are TRBV19 and TRBJ1-5, with 9 nucleotides matching TRBD1. Per germline, CDR1 LNHDA and CDR2 SQIVND (reference sequence). V trimming: 8 bases; J trimming: 6 bases; junction bases outside the gene matches: 11. There are 15 residues in the CDR3. CDR3 sequence reads: CASRDTGGSGQPQHF. CDR3 sequence (DNA): TGTGCCAGTCGAGACACAGGGGGCTCTGGTCAGCCCCAGCATTTT.

The J gene is TRBJ2-3, the V gene TRBV4-3, with D possibly matching TRBD1 (5 bases). The CDR3 is 15 amino acids. Germline-derived CDR1 and CDR2 are LGHNA and YSLEER. The V and J ends lost 0 bases and 1 base respectively, with 8 bases between them. This CDR3 is CASSQDWGGTDTQYF. The CDR3 nucleotides read TGCGCCAGCAGCCAAGATTGGGGCGGCACAGATACGCAGTATTTT.

The chain employs TRBV10-3 and TRBJ1-2; 10 nucleotides agree with TRBD1. There are 12 residues in the CDR3. V shed 11 bases and J 1 base; nucleotides not matched to a gene: 1. Germline V gene data show CDR1 as ENHRY and CDR2 as SYGVKD. The CDR3 protein is CAGTGVNYGYTF. Here the CDR3 DNA reads TGTGCCGGGACAGGGGTTAACTATGGCTACACCTTC.

This clone was counted a single time. The chain links TRBV7-2 to TRBJ1-1; 11 bases match TRBD1. J gave up 12 bases and V 3 bases, and 12 bases lay outside the gene matches. Germline loops: CDR1 SGHTA, CDR2 FQGNSA. This CDR3 is 15 amino acids long. CDR3 region: CASSLAGTGGMETFF. The DNA for the CDR3 is TGTGCCAGCAGCTTGGCGGGGACAGGGGGTATGGAAACTTTCTTT.

The gene calls are TRBV4-3 and TRBJ2-1; 8 nucleotides agree with TRBD1. There are 15 residues in the CDR3. CDR1 LGHNA and CDR2 YSLEER come from the germline V gene. After removal of 0 bases from V and 11 bases from J, the junction contained 9 bases not matched to a gene. The CDR3 protein is CASSQEPGQVQKQFF. CDR3 in DNA: TGCGCCAGCAGCCAAGAGCCGGGACAGGTACAAAAGCAGTTCTTC.

V and J are TRBV9 and TRBJ2-7, with 8 bases lining up with TRBD1. Trimming took 4 bases from V and 0 from J; bases not matched to a gene: 9. Germline V CDR1 and CDR2: SGDLS, YYNGEE. The CDR3 length is 16 residues. Written as DNA, the CDR3 is TGTGCCAGCAGCTTACGGGACAGGACCAGCTCCTACGAGCAGTACTTC. It yields the protein CASSLRDRTSSYEQYF. Full variable domain (outside the CDR3, taken from reference TRBV9 and TRBJ2-7): DSGVTQTPKHLITATGQRVTLRCSPRSGDLSVYWYQQSLDQGLQFLIQYYNGEERAKGNILERFSAQQFPDLHSELNLSSLELGDSALYFCASSLRDRTSSYEQYFGPGTRLTVT.

The V call is TRBV6-1, the J call TRBJ1-2; a weak D match, TRBD1 (5 bases). Trimming left V 3 bases short and J 4 bases short, with 18 bases between. The CDR3 runs to 16 residues. The germline CDR1 and CDR2 sequences are MNHNS and SASEGT. The CDR3 sequence: CASSDPLLGGSYGYTF. The CDR3 region has the DNA TGTGCCAGCAGTGACCCCCTCCTGGGGGGAAGCTATGGCTACACCTTC.

This clone was detected once. V gene TRBV6-6 combines with J gene TRBJ2-5; TRBD1 matches 7 bases. The V gene end was trimmed by 10 bases and the J gene end by 5 bases; junction bases not matched to a gene: 10. The CDR3 extends over 13 amino acids. The germline CDR1 and CDR2 sequences are MNHNY and SVGAGI (reference sequence). The CDR3 nucleotides read TGTGCCACCGCTACAGGGGCTGTGGAGACCCAGTACTTC. Amino acid sequence: CATATGAVETQYF.

This clone turned up a few times. The chain links TRBV18 to TRBJ1-1, with TRBD1 identical over 8 bases. V trimming: 3 bases; J trimming: 7 bases; junction bases outside the gene matches: 25. CDR1 and CDR2 (germline): KGHSH, LQKENI. The CDR3 spans 20 residues. The CDR3 nucleotides read TGTGCCAGCTCACCGATACCAGGGATTCGTGACAGGGGATTGGTAGTTGAAGCTTTCTTT. Amino acid sequence: CASSPIPGIRDRGLVVEAFF.

The CDR3 sequence: CASSQDTTDTQYF. The CDR3 bases are TGTGCCAGCAGCCAGGACACCACAGATACGCAGTATTTT. The J gene is TRBJ2-3, the V gene TRBV14; tentative D call: TRBD1 (5 bases). Trimming cost V 3 bases and J 2 bases, with 6 bases left between them. This CDR3 spans 13 amino acids. Germline V gives CDR1 SGHDN, CDR2 FVKESK.

This chain links TRBV15 with TRBJ2-3; the D gene is possibly TRBD1 (6 bases). Germline loops: CDR1 LNHNV, CDR2 YYDKDF (reference sequence). V lost 8 bases and J 0 bases, leaving 12 bases between the germline ends. The CDR3 spans 14 residues. CDR3 residues: CATVDRSSTDTQYF. For the CDR3, the DNA is TGTGCCACCGTTGACAGGAGTAGCACAGATACGCAGTATTTT.

The chain combines TRBV5-4 with TRBJ2-7; possibly TRBD2 for D (6 bases). The length of the CDR3 is 11 residues. Germline CDR1 reads SGHNT; CDR2 reads YYREEE (reference sequence). The V gene lost 3 bases and the J gene lost 5 bases, with 6 bases spanning the gap. The CDR3, as DNA: TGTGCCAGCAGCTGGGGGGACGAGCAGTACTTC. It specifies CASSWGDEQYF. Together with reference TRBV5-4 and TRBJ2-7, the CDR3 gives the full variable domain: ETGVTQSPTHLIKTRGQQVTLRCSSQSGHNTVSWYQQALGQGPQFIFQYYREEENGRGNFPPRFSGLQFPNYSSELNVNALELDDSALYLCASSWGDEQYFGPGTRLTVT.

This chain joins TRBV5-6 and TRBJ2-7; D not resolved. Trimming pared 2 bases from V and 3 bases from J, leaving 3 bases between. Germline lookup yields CDR1 SGHDT and CDR2 YYEEEE. The CDR3 sequence is 11 residues long. The CDR3 sequence is CASSLFYEQYF. CDR3 DNA sequence: TGTGCCAGCAGCTTATTCTACGAGCAGTACTTC.

This sequence joins TRBV27 and TRBJ1-1; D is ambiguous. Germline V lookup: CDR1 MNHEY, CDR2 SMNVEV (reference sequence). The CDR3 covers 14 residues. V was clipped by 2 bases and J by 3 bases, with 10 bases between them. CDR3 sequence reads: CASSLKGVDTEAFF. The CDR3 nucleotides are TGTGCCAGCAGTTTAAAGGGTGTTGACACTGAAGCTTTCTTT.

This sequence joins TRBV7-3 and TRBJ2-2; TRBD1 matches 7 bases. The CDR3 loop spans 16 amino acids. Germline V gene sequence: CDR1 SGHTA, CDR2 FQGTGA. The V and J ends lost 3 bases and 5 bases, in that order; junction bases with no gene match: 9. The CDR3 region is CASSLETGFTTGELFF. For the CDR3, the DNA is TGTGCCAGCAGCTTGGAGACAGGGTTTACGACCGGGGAGCTGTTTTTT.

On this clone: Other DNA sequences of this sample code for an identical CDR3. This rearrangement joins TRBV19 to TRBJ1-5, with D possibly being TRBD1 (6 bases). The CDR3 has 15 amino acids. The V gene lost 7 bases and the J gene lost 6 bases, with 19 bases spanning the gap. Germline V gene data show CDR1 as LNHDA and CDR2 as SQIVND (reference sequence). This CDR3 is CASTGTRQVAQPQHF. DNA for the CDR3: TGTGCCAGTACCGGAACCCGACAGGTCGCTCAGCCCCAGCATTTT.

The rearrangement links TRBV7-2 to TRBJ2-7; D possibly uses TRBD1 or TRBD2 (6 bases each). The CDR3 sequence is 15 residues long. Germline lookup yields CDR1 SGHTA and CDR2 FQGNSA. Trimming took 7 bases from V and 2 from J, leaving 18 bases between them. The CDR3 bases are TGTGCCAGCATCAGTAGGGGGGCCTTGACCTACGAGCAGTACTTC. Translating gives CASISRGALTYEQYF.

V is TRBV7-8 and J is TRBJ1-2, with 8 bases fitting TRBD1. The CDR3 spans 15 residues. Germline assignment: CDR1 SGHVS and CDR2 FQNEAQ. The ends lost 1 base at V and 4 bases at J; junction bases unmatched: 5. DNA of the CDR3: TGTGCCAGCAGCTTAGGGACAGGGCCAGTCTATGGCTACACCTTC. It is translated as CASSLGTGPVYGYTF.

The chain combines TRBV5-6 with TRBJ2-3, with 9 bases fitting TRBD1. J gave up 2 bases and V 0 bases, and 7 bases lay outside the gene matches. Germline CDR1 and CDR2: SGHDT and YYEEEE. CDR3 length: 17 residues. CDR3 DNA sequence: TGTGCCAGCAGCTTGGATTTCGGGACAGGGTTCACAGATACGCAGTATTTT. Translated: CASSLDFGTGFTDTQYF.

V is TRBV19 and J is TRBJ1-5, with D tentatively TRBD1 (6 bases). The CDR3 length is 14 residues. V gave up 1 base and J gave up 11 bases, with 15 bases separating them. Looked up from germline, CDR1 is LNHDA and CDR2 is SQIVND (reference sequence). The CDR3 spells CASSIGGARQSQHF. CDR3 bases: TGTGCCAGTAGTATAGGGGGGGCCCGCCAGTCCCAGCATTTT. Supplemented by reference TRBV19 and TRBJ1-5, the full variable domain reads DGGITQSPKYLFRKEGQNVTLSCEQNLNHDAMYWYRQDPGQGLRLIYYSQIVNDFQKGDIAEGYSVSREKKESFPLTVTSAQKNPTAFYLCASSIGGARQSQHFGDGTRLSIL.